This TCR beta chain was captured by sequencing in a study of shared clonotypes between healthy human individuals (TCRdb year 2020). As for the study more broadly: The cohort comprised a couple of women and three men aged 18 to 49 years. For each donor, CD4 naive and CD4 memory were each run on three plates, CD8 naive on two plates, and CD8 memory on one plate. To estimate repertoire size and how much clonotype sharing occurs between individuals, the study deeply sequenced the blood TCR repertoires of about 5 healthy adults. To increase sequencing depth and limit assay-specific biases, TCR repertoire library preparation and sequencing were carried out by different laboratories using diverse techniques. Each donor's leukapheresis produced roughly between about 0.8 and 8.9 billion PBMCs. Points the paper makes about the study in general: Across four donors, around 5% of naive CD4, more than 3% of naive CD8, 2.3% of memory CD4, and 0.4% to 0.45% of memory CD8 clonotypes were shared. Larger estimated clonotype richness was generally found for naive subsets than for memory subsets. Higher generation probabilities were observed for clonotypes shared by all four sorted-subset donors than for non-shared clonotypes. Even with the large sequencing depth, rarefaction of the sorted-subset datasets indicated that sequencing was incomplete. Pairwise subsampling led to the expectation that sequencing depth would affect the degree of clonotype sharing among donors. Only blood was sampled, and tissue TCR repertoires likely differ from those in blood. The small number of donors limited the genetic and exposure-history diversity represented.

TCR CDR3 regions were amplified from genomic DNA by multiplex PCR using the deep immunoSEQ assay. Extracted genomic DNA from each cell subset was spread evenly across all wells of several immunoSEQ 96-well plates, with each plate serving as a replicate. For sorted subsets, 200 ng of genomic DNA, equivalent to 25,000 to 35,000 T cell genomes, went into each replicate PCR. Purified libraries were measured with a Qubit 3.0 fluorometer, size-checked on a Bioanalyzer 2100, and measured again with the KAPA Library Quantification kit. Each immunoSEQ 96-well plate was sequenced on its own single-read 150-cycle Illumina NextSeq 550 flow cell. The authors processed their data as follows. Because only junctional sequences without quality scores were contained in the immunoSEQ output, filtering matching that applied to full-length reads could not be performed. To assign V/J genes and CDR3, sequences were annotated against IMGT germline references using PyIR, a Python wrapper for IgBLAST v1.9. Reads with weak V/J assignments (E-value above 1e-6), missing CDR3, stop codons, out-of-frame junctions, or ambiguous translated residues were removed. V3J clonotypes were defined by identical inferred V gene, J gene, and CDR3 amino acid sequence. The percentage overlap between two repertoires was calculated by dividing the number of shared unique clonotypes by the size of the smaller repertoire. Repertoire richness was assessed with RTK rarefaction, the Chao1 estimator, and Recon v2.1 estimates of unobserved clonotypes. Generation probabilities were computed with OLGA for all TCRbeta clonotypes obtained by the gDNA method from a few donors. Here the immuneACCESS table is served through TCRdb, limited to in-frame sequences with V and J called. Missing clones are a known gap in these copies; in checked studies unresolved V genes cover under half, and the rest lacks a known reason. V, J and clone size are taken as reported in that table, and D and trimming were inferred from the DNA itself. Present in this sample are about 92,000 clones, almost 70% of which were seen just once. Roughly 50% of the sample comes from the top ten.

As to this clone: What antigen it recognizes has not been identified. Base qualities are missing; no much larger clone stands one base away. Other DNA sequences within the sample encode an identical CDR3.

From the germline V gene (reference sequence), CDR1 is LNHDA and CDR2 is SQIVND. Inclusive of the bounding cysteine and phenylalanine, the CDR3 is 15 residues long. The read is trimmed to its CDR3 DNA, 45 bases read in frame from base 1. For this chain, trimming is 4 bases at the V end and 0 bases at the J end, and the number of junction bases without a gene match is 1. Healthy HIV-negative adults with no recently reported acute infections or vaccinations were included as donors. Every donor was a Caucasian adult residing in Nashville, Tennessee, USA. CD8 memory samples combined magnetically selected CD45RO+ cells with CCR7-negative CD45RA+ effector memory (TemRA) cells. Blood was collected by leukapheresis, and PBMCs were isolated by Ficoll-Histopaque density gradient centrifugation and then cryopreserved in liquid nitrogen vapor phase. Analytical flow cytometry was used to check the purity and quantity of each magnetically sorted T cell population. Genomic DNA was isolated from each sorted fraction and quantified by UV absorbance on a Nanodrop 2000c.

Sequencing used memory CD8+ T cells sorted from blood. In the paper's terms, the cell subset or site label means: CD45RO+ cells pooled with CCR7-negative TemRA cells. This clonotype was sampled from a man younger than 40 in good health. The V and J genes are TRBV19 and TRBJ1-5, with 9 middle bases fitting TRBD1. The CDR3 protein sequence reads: CASSRTGDSNQPQHF. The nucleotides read TGTGCCAGTAGTAGGACAGGGGATAGCAATCAGCCCCAGCATTTT.